A single sample gave rise to the 19 T cell receptor beta chains below, sequenced in a study of cytomegalovirus exposure and HLA in healthy donors. Vbeta (60) and Jbeta (13) primers were used in the PCR. TCRdb's copy holds only in-frame clones and misses some; the assay was immunoSEQ multiplex PCR. In the table there are 90,000 to 100,000 clones, 65% to 85% of which are singletons. Sequenced: PBMCs. Receptors were obtained from a man aged 50 to 59 in good health and CMV-seronegative.

J is TRBJ2-2 and V is TRBV19, with 16 bases that match TRBD2. The junction had 4 bases not matched to a gene; V was cut back by 3 bases and J by 6 bases. Germline V CDR1 and CDR2: LNHDA, SQIVND (reference sequence). The CDR3 contains 17 residues. CDR3 DNA: TGTGCCAGTAGTATCTCGGGACTAGCGGGAGGGGCCGGGGAGCTGTTTTTT. Translation: CASSISGLAGGAGELFF. Complete variable domain (other parts from reference TRBV19 and TRBJ2-2): DGGITQSPKYLFRKEGQNVTLSCEQNLNHDAMYWYRQDPGQGLRLIYYSQIVNDFQKGDIAEGYSVSREKKESFPLTVTSAQKNPTAFYLCASSISGLAGGAGELFFGEGSRLTVL.

V and J are TRBV19 and TRBJ2-3; D is possibly TRBD1 (5 bases). V was clipped by 5 bases and J by 4 bases, with 16 bases between them. Germline-derived CDR1 and CDR2 are LNHDA and SQIVND (reference sequence). The CDR3 has 15 residues. The CDR3 here is CASSPVGVVPDTQYF. CDR3 DNA: TGTGCCAGTAGTCCCGTAGGGGTGGTGCCAGATACGCAGTATTTT.

The V gene is TRBV9, the J gene TRBJ1-1; D is perhaps TRBD1 (5 bases). This CDR3 contains 17 residues. V was cut by 0 bases and J by 0 bases, with 15 bases left in between. Germline V gene lookup returns CDR1 SGDLS and CDR2 YYNGEE. CDR3 nucleotide sequence: TGTGCCAGCAGCGTAGGCAGGGAGGTTTACATGAACACTGAAGCTTTCTTT. Amino acids: CASSVGREVYMNTEAFF.

V gene TRBV5-1 combines with J gene TRBJ2-5; 7 bases align to TRBD1. This CDR3 has 14 amino acids. V lost 3 bases and J lost 1; bases outside the gene matches: 3. Germline lookup yields CDR1 SGHRS and CDR2 YFSETQ. CDR3 nucleotides: TGCGCCAGCAGCTCAGGACAGGCCCAAGAGACCCAGTACTTC. Protein product: CASSSGQAQETQYF.

This rearrangement joins TRBV15 to TRBJ2-5; D not resolved. V was cut by 0 bases and J by 11 bases, with 7 bases left in between. The germline gives CDR1 LNHNV, CDR2 YYDKDF (reference sequence). The CDR3 sequence is 11 residues long. The chain's CDR3 is CATSRDLEQYF. The CDR3 bases are TGTGCCACCAGCAGAGATTTAGAGCAGTACTTC.

The chain recombines TRBV4-3 with TRBJ2-3; D remains unclear. Germline V gene sequence: CDR1 LGHNA, CDR2 YSLEER. Trimming took 0 bases from V and 5 from J, leaving 9 bases between them. This CDR3 comprises 14 residues. The CDR3 sequence: CASSQEVLRDTQYF. CDR3 sequence (DNA): TGCGCCAGCAGCCAAGAGGTGCTTAGAGATACGCAGTATTTT.

This clone has just one count. The chain joins TRBV4-2 to TRBJ1-4; 10 nucleotides line up with TRBD1. The V segment lost 0 bases and the J segment 8 bases; nucleotides outside the gene matches: 9. This CDR3 region has 17 residues. CDR1 LGHNA and CDR2 YNFKEQ come from the germline V gene. The CDR3 sequence is CASSQDLRTGGREKLFF. The DNA for the CDR3 is TGTGCCAGCAGCCAAGATCTCCGGACAGGGGGGAGAGAAAAACTGTTTTTT.

This clone was observed a handful of times. The chain is built from TRBV4-3 and TRBJ2-2; no reliable D call. The germline CDR1 and CDR2 sequences are LGHNA and YSLEER. V dropped 4 bases and J dropped 4 bases, with 7 bases sitting between them. This CDR3 has 13 amino acids. CDR3 nucleotides: TGCGCCAGCAGCCCCCTAGGCACCGGGGAGCTGTTTTTT. Its protein product is CASSPLGTGELFF.

The chain combines TRBV5-1 with TRBJ1-4, with 7 nucleotides matching TRBD1. This CDR3 has 15 residues. The junction had 7 bases not matched to a gene; V was cut back by 3 bases and J by 5 bases. The germline V gene has CDR1 SGHRS and CDR2 YFSETQ. CDR3 residues: CASSSTGAQNEKLFF. CDR3 DNA sequence: TGCGCCAGCAGCTCTACAGGGGCCCAAAATGAAAAACTGTTTTTT. The whole variable domain, remainder taken from reference TRBV5-1 and TRBJ1-4, is KAGVTQTPRYLIKTRGQQVTLSCSPISGHRSVSWYQQTPGQGLQFLFEYFSETQRNKGNFPGRFSGRQFSNSRSEMNVSTLELGDSALYLCASSSTGAQNEKLFFGSGTQLSVL.

The CDR3 loop is CASSLLQEAFF. For the CDR3, the DNA is TGTGCCAGCAGTTTATTGCAGGAAGCTTTCTTT. The chain carries TRBV28 and TRBJ1-1; D is unresolved. The CDR3 runs to 11 residues. Germline values: CDR1 MDHEN, CDR2 SYDVKM. V lost 1 base, J lost 8 bases, and 5 bases lay in between.

This chain uses TRBV20-1 with TRBJ2-1; 7 bases align to TRBD1. Losses at the gene ends were 3 bases for V and 15 bases for J; bases not matched to a gene: 5. Germline-derived CDR1 and CDR2 are DFQATT and SNEGSKA (reference sequence). The CDR3 contains 10 residues. The CDR3: CSASGDSAFF. The CDR3 DNA follows: TGCAGTGCTAGCGGGGACAGTGCGTTCTTC.

V usage is TRBV19 and J usage is TRBJ2-7; 9 bases map to TRBD1. Trimming at V came to 5 bases and at J to 5 bases, leaving 7 bases not matched to a gene. This CDR3 has 14 amino acids. Germline CDR1 is LNHDA and CDR2 is SQIVND (reference sequence). CDR3 protein: CASSLGTGRNEQYF. The CDR3 DNA reads as TGTGCCAGTAGTCTCGGGACAGGGAGAAACGAGCAGTACTTC.

The gene calls are TRBV18 and TRBJ1-1; 7 bases fit TRBD1. CDR1 KGHSH and CDR2 LQKENI come from the germline V gene. J was trimmed by 3 bases and V by 5 bases; bases with no gene match: 12. The CDR3 covers 16 residues. As DNA, the CDR3 is TGTGCCAGCTCATCGTCCGTAAGGGGGCGGGACACTGAAGCTTTCTTT. It codes for CASSSSVRGRDTEAFF.

This clone was found once. The chain combines TRBV7-2 with TRBJ2-7; 11 bases are shared with TRBD2. Germline CDR1 is SGHTA and CDR2 is FQGNSA. The CDR3 contains 15 residues. Unmatched junction bases numbered 8, after V lost 5 bases and J lost 5 bases. CDR3 sequence: CASSRTSGSGDEQYF. In DNA form, the CDR3 reads TGTGCCAGCAGCCGTACTAGCGGGAGTGGCGACGAGCAGTACTTC.

The rearrangement uses TRBV5-1 and TRBJ2-7; 8 bases agree with TRBD1. The J segment lost 5 bases and the V segment lost 5 bases, leaving 6 bases of the junction unmatched. Germline assignment: CDR1 SGHRS and CDR2 YFSETQ. There are 13 residues in the CDR3. CDR3 nucleotide sequence: TGCGCCAGCAGTGGGCAGGGGGCTGACGAGCAGTACTTC. Amino acids: CASSGQGADEQYF.

The chain recombines TRBV28 with TRBJ1-3; 9 bases are shared with TRBD1. Per the germline V gene, CDR1 is MDHEN and CDR2 is SYDVKM. This CDR3 is built from 15 residues. Trimming removed 5 bases from V and 2 bases from J; junction bases left unmatched: 4. The chain's CDR3 is CASSPGTGTGNTIYF. The CDR3 DNA reads TGTGCCAGCAGTCCCGGGACAGGGACTGGAAACACCATATATTTT.

Remarks on this clone: One junction end disagrees with the germline gene, perhaps due to a read error. This chain links TRBV7-9 with TRBJ2-1; 10 bases match TRBD2. Germline CDR1 SEHNR, CDR2 FQNEAQ (reference sequence). The CDR3 has 18 amino acids. This CDR3 is CSSSLAYGGGLAHNEQFF. The CDR3 region has the DNA TGTTCCAGCAGCTTAGCATATGGGGGGGGACTAGCGCACAATGAGCAGTTCTTC. The full variable domain, with the rest looked up from reference TRBV7-9 and TRBJ2-1, is DTGVSQNPRHKITKRGQNVTFRCDPISEHNRLYWYRQTLGQGPEFLTYFQNEAQLEKSRLLSDRFSAERPKGSFSTLEIQRTEQGDSAMYLCSSSLAYGGGLAHNEQFFGPGTRLTVL.

This chain links TRBV6-5 with TRBJ1-1, with TRBD1 matching 7 bases. Germline CDR1 is MNHEY and CDR2 is SVGAGI. The CDR3 runs to 12 residues. J lost 7 bases, V lost 5 bases, and 4 bases had no gene match. The CDR3 protein is CASSPTGDEAFF. The CDR3 coding sequence is TGTGCCAGCAGTCCCACAGGGGATGAAGCTTTCTTT.

The rearrangement links TRBV9 to TRBJ2-4; 9 bases are shared with TRBD2. Losses at the gene ends were 4 bases for V and 3 bases for J; bases not matched to a gene: 8. This CDR3 has 16 amino acids. Germline V gene data show CDR1 as SGDLS and CDR2 as YYNGEE. In DNA, the CDR3 is TGTGCCAGCAGCACCAGACTAGCGGAAGGCAAAAACATTCAGTACTTC. The encoded protein is CASSTRLAEGKNIQYF.